The 16 T cell receptor beta chains in this list originate from one sample, sequenced in a study of CD8 T cells in ankylosing spondylitis. Each CDR3 protein is one row after TCRdb ran MiXCR on the 5' RACE reads. The data contain under 250,000 distinct CDR3 sequences, under 8.5% of them singletons. The material sequenced was blood, either unsorted or a sorted T cell fraction (not recorded which). The receptors come from a female donor with ankylosing spondylitis or in good health (not recorded which).

This clonotype has a count of ten or more. The chain couples TRBV12-3 or TRBV12-4 to TRBJ1-4; unclear D gene. CDR3 size: 11 residues. V dropped 4 bases and J dropped 7 bases, with 4 bases sitting between them. The CDR3 spells CASSSGEKLFF. For the CDR3, the DNA is TGTGCCAGCAGTTCGGGTGAAAAACTGTTTTTT.

This clonotype has a count of ten or more. The gene calls are TRBV27 and TRBJ2-1, with 10 bases that match TRBD2. Losses at the gene ends were 3 bases for V and 9 bases for J; bases not matched to a gene: 5. This CDR3 region has 14 residues. Germline-derived CDR1 and CDR2 are MNHEY and SMNVEV (reference sequence). Written as DNA, the CDR3 is TGTGCCAGCAGTTTCGGAGCGGGAGGGGTTGAGCAGTTCTTC. Encoded protein: CASSFGAGGVEQFF.

This clonotype appeared many times. CDR3 in DNA: TGCAGTGCTAGTAGGCTAGCGGGAGGGGCAGATACGCAGTATTTT. Amino acid sequence: CSASRLAGGADTQYF. The V call is TRBV20-1, the J call TRBJ2-3; TRBD2 agrees at 12 bases. The CDR3 spans 15 residues. The V gene's germline CDR1 is DFQATT and CDR2 SNEGSKA (reference sequence). Trimming removed 3 bases from V and 4 bases from J; junction bases left unmatched: 5.

At least ten counts were recorded for this clonotype. The genes are TRBV5-4 and TRBJ1-3; D may be TRBD1 (6 bases). The CDR3 loop spans 16 amino acids. Trimming stripped 3 bases from V and 4 bases from J, with 17 bases between. Looked up from germline, CDR1 is SGHNT and CDR2 is YYREEE (reference sequence). The CDR3 nucleotides read TGTGCCAGCAGCTACACAGGGTTGGTAAAGGGAAACACCATATATTTT. Protein product: CASSYTGLVKGNTIYF.

This clonotype was found many times. The chain employs TRBV5-4 and TRBJ2-2; D call uncertain. Trimming removed 3 bases at V and 1 base at J, with 4 bases between. The CDR3 has 13 amino acids. CDR1 and CDR2 from the germline V gene are SGHNT and YYREEE (reference sequence). The CDR3 sequence is CASSWQNTGELFF. The CDR3 nucleotides read TGTGCCAGCAGCTGGCAGAACACCGGGGAGCTGTTTTTT.

The rearrangement joins TRBV29-1 to TRBJ2-7; possible D gene TRBD2, 6 bases. V shed 4 bases and J shed 0 bases, with 13 bases lying between them. Germline CDR1 is SQVTM and CDR2 is ANQGSEA. This CDR3 has 14 amino acids. The CDR3 sequence: CSVVPGAASYEQYF. In DNA form, the CDR3 reads TGCAGCGTTGTGCCGGGAGCCGCCTCCTACGAGCAGTACTTC.

There are many counts of this clonotype. The V call is TRBV12-3 or TRBV12-4, the J call TRBJ1-1; D not certain. The CDR3 totals 13 residues. Trimming took 3 bases from V and 1 from J, leaving 6 bases between them. Here the CDR3 DNA reads TGTGCCAGCAGTTTTGGGAAGAACACTGAAGCTTTCTTT. Encoded protein: CASSFGKNTEAFF.

The V and J genes are TRBV18 and TRBJ1-1; 7 nucleotides align to TRBD1. V gave up 6 bases and J gave up 7 bases; unmatched junction bases: 8. This CDR3 is 13 amino acids long. Germline V CDR1 and CDR2: KGHSH, LQKENI. The DNA of the CDR3 is TGTGCCAGCTCCCCTCGCCGGGACAGTGAAGCTTTCTTT. Translation: CASSPRRDSEAFF.

Comments on this clonotype: Relative to the germline gene, one junction end is altered; a read error may explain this. The chain has TRBV9 and TRBJ2-1; 11 bases match TRBD2. The length of the CDR3 is 18 residues. Looked up from germline, CDR1 is SGDLS and CDR2 is YYNGEE. This CDR3 reads CTSSGGTSGTPGGLEQFF. The CDR3 nucleotides read TGTACCAGCAGCGGGGGGACTAGCGGAACCCCAGGGGGACTTGAGCAGTTCTTC. The full variable domain, completed using reference TRBV9 and TRBJ2-1, is DSGVTQTPKHLITATGQRVTLRCSPRSGDLSVYWYQQSLDQGLQFLIQYYNGEERAKGNILERFSAQQFPDLHSELNLSSLELGDSALYFCTSSGGTSGTPGGLEQFFGPGTRLTVL.

The sample holds many counts of this clonotype. V usage is TRBV20-1 and J usage is TRBJ2-7, with TRBD2 identical over 7 bases. The germline gives CDR1 DFQATT, CDR2 SNEGSKA (reference sequence). The length of the CDR3 is 16 residues. V shed 1 base, J shed 7 bases, and the junction held 16 bases outside the gene matches. The CDR3 region has the DNA TGCAGTGCTAGAGGGACTAAGGCGGGAGTAGAGATGGAGCAGTACTTC. Protein product: CSARGTKAGVEMEQYF.

The sample holds many counts of this clonotype. The gene calls are TRBV6-1 and TRBJ2-7, with D perhaps TRBD1 (5 bases). The CDR3 is 14 residues long. The V end lost 5 bases, the J end lost 2 bases, and 13 bases lay between the germline ends. Germline CDR1 reads MNHNS; CDR2 reads SASEGT. The CDR3 region has the DNA TGTGCCAGCAGTAGGCAGGGCCCTACCTACGAGCAGTACTTC. This codes for CASSRQGPTYEQYF.

The chain couples TRBV18 to TRBJ2-7, with 9 nucleotides matching TRBD1. Germline V gene data show CDR1 as KGHSH and CDR2 as LQKENI. CDR3 length: 16 residues. V dropped 3 bases and J dropped 0; count of bases not matched to a gene: 6. The CDR3 reads CASSPGSGQGSYEQYF. The CDR3 coding sequence is TGTGCCAGCTCACCCGGGTCGGGACAGGGCTCCTACGAGCAGTACTTC.

This clonotype was counted at least ten times. The chain uses TRBV20-1 and TRBJ1-4, with 7 bases identical to TRBD1. There are 12 residues in the CDR3. Germline values: CDR1 DFQATT, CDR2 SNEGSKA (reference sequence). Trimming cost V 6 bases and J 10 bases; bases outside gene matches: 8. The CDR3 bases are TGCAGTGCCTCCCCTAGACAGGGAAAACTGTTTTTT. Translated: CSASPRQGKLFF.

The table lists this clonotype with many counts. The J gene is TRBJ2-4, the V gene TRBV7-8; D is undetermined. V was shortened by 3 bases and J by 0 bases, with 9 bases between the two germline ends. This CDR3 comprises 15 residues. Germline lookup yields CDR1 SGHVS and CDR2 FQNEAQ. The CDR3 DNA sequence: TGTGCCAGCAGCTTTGTCTTCGTAGCCAAAAACATTCAGTACTTC. Its protein is CASSFVFVAKNIQYF.

Points on this clonotype: This may stem from a read error, because a much larger clone lies one nucleotide away. The chain combines TRBV5-1 with TRBJ2-3, with a tentative D call TRBD2 (5 bases). This CDR3 is 14 amino acids long. Germline CDR1 and CDR2: SGHRS and YFSETQ. This CDR3 is CVSSREDGRDTQYF. The CDR3 nucleotides read TGCGTCAGCAGCCGGGAAGACGGTAGGGATACGCAGTATTTT.

Details on this clonotype: A much larger clone differs by one base, so this may be a read error. The chain links TRBV20-1 to TRBJ2-5; 10 bases fit TRBD2. The V gene's germline CDR1 is DFQATT and CDR2 SNEGSKA (reference sequence). Trimming at V came to 2 bases and at J to 2 bases, leaving 5 bases not matched to a gene. The CDR3 is 15 residues long. For the CDR3, the DNA is TGCAGTGCTAGAAAACTAGCGGGGACACAAGAGACCCAGTACTTC. Amino acids: CSARKLAGTQETQYF.